Given below is one T cell receptor beta chain in context. The antigen remains unidentified. This specimen comes from a study of T cell responses to AZD1222 COVID-19 vaccine. Here immunoSEQ multiplex PCR was the method, and the copy in TCRdb shows in-frame clones only, minus some. The data hold roughly 100,000 clones, with roughly nine tenths observed a single time. Whole-study findings and limits: Donors were chiefly white British, with a greater number of females, and clonal diversity was perhaps underestimated.

The V gene's germline CDR1 is MNHEY and CDR2 SVGAGI. The CDR3 spans 15 residues. The germline V and J ends were trimmed by 7 bases and 7 bases, with 19 bases remaining between them. The material sequenced was peripheral blood, taken on day 0 of AZD1222 vaccination. The origin of this receptor is an adult in good health. The chain recombines TRBV6-5 with TRBJ1-4; a weak D match, TRBD1 (5 bases). CDR3 DNA sequence: TGTGCCAGCAAACCGAGGGGACGCTATTTTGAAAAACTGTTTTTT. Translating it yields CASKPRGRYFEKLFF.